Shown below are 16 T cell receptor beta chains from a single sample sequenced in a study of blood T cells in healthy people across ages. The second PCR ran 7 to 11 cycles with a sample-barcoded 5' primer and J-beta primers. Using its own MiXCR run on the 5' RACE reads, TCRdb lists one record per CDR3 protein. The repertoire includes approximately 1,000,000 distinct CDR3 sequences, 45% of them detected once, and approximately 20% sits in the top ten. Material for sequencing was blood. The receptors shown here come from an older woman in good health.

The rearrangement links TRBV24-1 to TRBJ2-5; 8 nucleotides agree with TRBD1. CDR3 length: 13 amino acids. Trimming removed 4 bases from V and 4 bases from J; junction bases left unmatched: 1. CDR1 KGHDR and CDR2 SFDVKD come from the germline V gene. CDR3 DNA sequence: TGTGCCACCAGTGACAGGGGGCCAGAGACCCAGTACTTC. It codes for CATSDRGPETQYF.

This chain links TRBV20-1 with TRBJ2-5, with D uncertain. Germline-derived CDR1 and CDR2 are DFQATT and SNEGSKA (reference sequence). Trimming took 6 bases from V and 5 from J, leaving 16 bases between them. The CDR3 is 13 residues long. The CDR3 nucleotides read TGCAGTGCCAAAAAACCTTACGGGGAGACCCAGTACTTC. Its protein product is CSAKKPYGETQYF.

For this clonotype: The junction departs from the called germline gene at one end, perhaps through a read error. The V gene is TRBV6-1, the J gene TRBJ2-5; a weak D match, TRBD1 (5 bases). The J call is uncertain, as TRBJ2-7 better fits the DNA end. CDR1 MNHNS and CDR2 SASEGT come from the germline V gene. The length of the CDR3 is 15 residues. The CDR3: CASREDGHPGSEQYF. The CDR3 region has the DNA TGTGCCAGCAGGGAAGACGGACACCCAGGCAGCGAGCAGTACTTC.

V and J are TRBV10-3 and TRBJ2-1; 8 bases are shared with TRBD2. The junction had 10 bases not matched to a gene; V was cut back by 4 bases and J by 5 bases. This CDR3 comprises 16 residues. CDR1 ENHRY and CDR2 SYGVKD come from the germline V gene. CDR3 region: CAISGGSTSVDNEQFF. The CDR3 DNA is TGTGCCATCAGTGGTGGGTCGACTAGCGTTGACAATGAGCAGTTCTTC.

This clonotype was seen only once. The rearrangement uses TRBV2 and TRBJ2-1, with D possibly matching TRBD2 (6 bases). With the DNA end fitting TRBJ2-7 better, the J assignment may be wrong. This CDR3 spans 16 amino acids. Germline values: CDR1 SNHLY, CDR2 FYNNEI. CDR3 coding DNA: TGTGCCAGCAGTGTCGACGGGGGAAGCTCCTACAATGAGCAGTACTTC. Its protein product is CASSVDGGSSYNEQYF.

As DNA, the CDR3 is TGCGCCAGCAGCTCGAATAGCGGGAGGGCCCATGAGCAGTTCTTC. The encoded protein is CASSSNSGRAHEQFF. The V gene is TRBV5-1, the J gene TRBJ2-1, with 11 bases identical to TRBD2. V shed 3 bases and J 8 bases; nucleotides not matched to a gene: 7. The CDR3 has 15 amino acids. In germline, CDR1 is SGHRS, CDR2 YFSETQ.

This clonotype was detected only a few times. This CDR3 reads CASSPKPRATSGTSYEQYF. The CDR3 bases are TGTGCCAGCAGCCCGAAACCGAGGGCGACTAGCGGGACGTCCTACGAGCAGTACTTC. The chain recombines TRBV4-2 with TRBJ2-7; 11 bases are a match to TRBD2. After removal of 4 bases from V and 1 base from J, the junction contained 15 bases not matched to a gene. The germline V gene encodes CDR1 LGHNA and CDR2 YNFKEQ. CDR3 length: 19 amino acids.

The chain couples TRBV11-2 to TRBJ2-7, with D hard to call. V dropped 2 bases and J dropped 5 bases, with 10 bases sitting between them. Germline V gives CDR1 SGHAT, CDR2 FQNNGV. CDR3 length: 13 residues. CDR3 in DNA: TGTGCCAGCAGCTTATCTTCCCGTCACGAGCAGTACTTC. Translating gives CASSLSSRHEQYF.

CDR3 region: CASSFRDKSKDTQYF. The CDR3, as DNA: TGTGCCAGCAGTTTTCGGGACAAATCGAAAGATACGCAGTATTTT. The rearrangement uses TRBV27 and TRBJ2-3; TRBD1 is a possible D gene (6 bases). Germline CDR1 and CDR2: MNHEY and SMNVEV (reference sequence). The length of the CDR3 is 15 residues. V lost 3 bases and J 5 bases, leaving 15 bases between the germline ends.

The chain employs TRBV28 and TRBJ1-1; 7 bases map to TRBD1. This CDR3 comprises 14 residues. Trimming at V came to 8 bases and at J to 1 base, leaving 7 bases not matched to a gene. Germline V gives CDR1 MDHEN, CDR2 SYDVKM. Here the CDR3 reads CASGSGGWNTEAFF. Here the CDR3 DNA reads TGTGCCAGCGGATCAGGGGGTTGGAACACTGAAGCTTTCTTT. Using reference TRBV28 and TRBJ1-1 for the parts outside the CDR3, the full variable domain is DVKVTQSSRYLVKRTGEKVFLECVQDMDHENMFWYRQDPGLGLRLIYFSYDVKMKEKGDIPEGYSVSREKKERFSLILESASTNQTSMYLCASGSGGWNTEAFFGQGTRLTVV.

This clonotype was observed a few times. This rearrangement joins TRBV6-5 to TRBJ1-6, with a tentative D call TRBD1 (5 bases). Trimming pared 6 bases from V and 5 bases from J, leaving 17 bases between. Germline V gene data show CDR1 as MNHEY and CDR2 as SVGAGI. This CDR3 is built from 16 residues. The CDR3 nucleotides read TGTGCCAGCAGAATGACAGCTTCCTCGAATAATTCACCCCTCCACTTT. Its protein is CASRMTASSNNSPLHF.

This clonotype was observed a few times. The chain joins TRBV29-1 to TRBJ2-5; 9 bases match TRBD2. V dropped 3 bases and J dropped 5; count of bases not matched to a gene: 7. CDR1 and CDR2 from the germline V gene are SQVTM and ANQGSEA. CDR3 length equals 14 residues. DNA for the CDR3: TGCAGCGTTGACAGTCTAGCGGGATTTGAGACCCAGTACTTC. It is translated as CSVDSLAGFETQYF.

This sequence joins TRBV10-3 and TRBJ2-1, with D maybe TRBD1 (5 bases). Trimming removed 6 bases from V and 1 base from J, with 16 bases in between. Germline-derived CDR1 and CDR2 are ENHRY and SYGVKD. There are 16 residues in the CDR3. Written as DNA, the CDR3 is TGTGCCATCAGAGGGGATGGCTCTGGGTCCTACAATGAGCAGTTCTTC. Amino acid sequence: CAIRGDGSGSYNEQFF.

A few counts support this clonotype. CDR3 sequence (DNA): TGTGCCAGCAGTGAACCCGACAGGTTTGAGCAGTACTTC. Amino acids: CASSEPDRFEQYF. V usage is TRBV25-1 and J usage is TRBJ2-7; possibly TRBD1 for D (6 bases). Trimming took 2 bases from V and 7 from J, leaving 12 bases between them. CDR3 length: 13 amino acids. Per germline, CDR1 MGHDK and CDR2 SYGVNS.

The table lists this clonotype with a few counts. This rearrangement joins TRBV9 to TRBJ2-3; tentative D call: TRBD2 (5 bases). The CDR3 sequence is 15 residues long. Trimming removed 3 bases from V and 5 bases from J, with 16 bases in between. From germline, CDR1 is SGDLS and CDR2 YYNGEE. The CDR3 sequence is CASSAQRHGLDTQYF. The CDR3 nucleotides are TGTGCCAGCAGCGCTCAGCGGCATGGGTTAGATACGCAGTATTTT.

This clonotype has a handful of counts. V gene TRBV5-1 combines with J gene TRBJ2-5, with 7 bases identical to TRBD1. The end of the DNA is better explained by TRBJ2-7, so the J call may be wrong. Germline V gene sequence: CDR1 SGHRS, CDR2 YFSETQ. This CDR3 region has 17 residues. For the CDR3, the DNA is TGCGCCAGCAGCCAACCTTTGGGACAGAGGAACCCAAACGAGCAGTACTTC. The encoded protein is CASSQPLGQRNPNEQYF.